Below, 12 T cell receptor beta chains from the same sample are listed, as sequenced in a study of PD-L1 blockade in urothelial cancer. This sample's time point: pretreatment peripheral blood. TCRdb's table, derived via immunoSEQ multiplex PCR, lists solely in-frame clones and lacks some. The data contain about 88,000 clones, 80% to 90% of them singletons. This specimen was PBMCs, taken around atezolizumab (anti-PD-L1) treatment. The receptors derive from a woman of 80 years or more with urothelial cancer.

The chain carries TRBV18 and TRBJ2-7; D is unresolved. The CDR3 is made up of 13 amino acids. Germline V gene sequence: CDR1 KGHSH, CDR2 LQKENI. V was shortened by 3 bases and J by 6 bases, with 12 bases between the two germline ends. In DNA, the CDR3 is TGTGCCAGCTCACCTCTGAACCTCGGCGAGCAGTACTTC. Translation: CASSPLNLGEQYF.

This sequence joins TRBV19 and TRBJ2-2; a possible D gene is TRBD2 (6 bases). The V gene lost 3 bases and the J gene lost 4 bases, with 15 bases spanning the gap. The CDR3 is 16 amino acids. Germline V CDR1 and CDR2: LNHDA, SQIVND (reference sequence). The CDR3 protein is CASSIRPPGGTGELFF. The CDR3 DNA reads TGTGCCAGTAGTATTCGGCCCCCCGGGGGCACCGGGGAGCTGTTTTTT.

V usage is TRBV9 and J usage is TRBJ2-2, with a tentative D call TRBD2 (6 bases). V was shortened by 6 bases and J by 2 bases, with 14 bases between the two germline ends. Germline V CDR1 and CDR2: SGDLS, YYNGEE. This CDR3 comprises 15 residues. CDR3 residues: CASTEASANTGELFF. In DNA form, the CDR3 reads TGTGCCAGCACCGAAGCTAGCGCCAACACCGGGGAGCTGTTTTTT.

The table lists this clone with a few counts. The chain links TRBV5-1 to TRBJ1-5; TRBD1 matches 7 bases. J gave up 4 bases and V 4 bases, and 5 bases lay outside the gene matches. Germline V CDR1 and CDR2: SGHRS, YFSETQ. The CDR3 runs 14 residues. CDR3 protein: CASSLQGLNQPQHF. DNA of the CDR3: TGCGCCAGCAGCCTACAGGGGCTGAATCAGCCCCAGCATTTT.

In this sample, this clone turned up once. The V call is TRBV6-5, the J call TRBJ2-4; tentatively, D is TRBD1 (6 bases). Trimming cost V 6 bases and J 4 bases, with 13 bases left between them. The germline gives CDR1 MNHEY, CDR2 SVGAGI. This CDR3 is built from 14 residues. CDR3 amino acids: CASSLKGGKNIQYF. The CDR3, as DNA: TGTGCCAGCAGCCTCAAAGGGGGTAAAAACATTCAGTACTTC.

V usage is TRBV18 and J usage is TRBJ2-5; unclear D gene. Per germline, CDR1 KGHSH and CDR2 LQKENI. V was clipped by 6 bases and J by 4 bases, with 6 bases between them. The CDR3 is 11 residues long. The CDR3 loop is CASSLRETQYF. The CDR3 DNA sequence: TGTGCCAGCTCCCTGCGAGAGACCCAGTACTTC.

The gene calls are TRBV30 and TRBJ1-6; tentative D call: TRBD1 (6 bases). CDR3 size: 15 residues. V lost 0 bases and J 10 bases, leaving 16 bases between the germline ends. The germline V gene encodes CDR1 GTSNPN and CDR2 SVGIG (reference sequence). CDR3 nucleotide sequence: TGTGCCTGGAGTGTAAGGCAGGGGACTAGGTCACCCCTCCACTTT. Its protein is CAWSVRQGTRSPLHF. The full variable domain, its missing parts supplied by reference TRBV30 and TRBJ1-6, is SQTIHQWPATLVQPVGSPLSLECTVEGTSNPNLYWYRQAAGRGLQLLFYSVGIGQISSEVPQNLSASRPQDRQFILSSKKLLLSDSGFYLCAWSVRQGTRSPLHFGNGTRLTVT.

The rearrangement joins TRBV7-8 to TRBJ2-7, with 7 bases matching TRBD2. V lost 5 bases and J lost 6; bases outside the gene matches: 10. Germline V gives CDR1 SGHVS, CDR2 FQNEAQ. The length of the CDR3 is 14 residues. The CDR3 here is CASSPSGPGFEQYF. In DNA form, the CDR3 reads TGTGCCAGCAGCCCTAGCGGCCCCGGTTTCGAGCAGTACTTC.

The V and J genes are TRBV13 and TRBJ2-3; 8 bases line up with TRBD2. The length of the CDR3 is 15 residues. V lost 3 bases and J lost 6; bases outside the gene matches: 8. Germline CDR1 and CDR2: PRHDT and FYEKMQ (reference sequence). CDR3 coding DNA: TGTGCCAGCAGCTTTAAGCTAGCGGGCAGTGATACGCAGTATTTT. Residues: CASSFKLAGSDTQYF.

V gene TRBV5-6 combines with J gene TRBJ1-5; 7 bases are a match to TRBD1. Per the germline V gene, CDR1 is SGHDT and CDR2 is YYEEEE. The CDR3 consists of 13 residues. The trim removed 6 bases at V and 3 bases at J, leaving 3 bases unmatched. For the CDR3, the DNA is TGTGCCAGCACCGGGACAGTCAATCAGCCCCAGCATTTT. Translating gives CASTGTVNQPQHF.

The chain employs TRBV15 and TRBJ2-1, with 7 bases lining up with TRBD2. The J segment lost 0 bases and the V segment lost 6 bases, leaving 5 bases of the junction unmatched. The CDR3 loop spans 15 amino acids. The germline V gene has CDR1 LNHNV and CDR2 YYDKDF (reference sequence). This CDR3 reads CATSTGRSSYNEQFF. As DNA, the CDR3 is TGTGCCACCAGTACCGGGAGGAGCTCCTACAATGAGCAGTTCTTC.

This clone was found a few times. The same CDR3 is also encoded by other DNA sequences in this sample. This chain connects TRBV6-1 to TRBJ2-5; 7 nucleotides agree with TRBD1. CDR1 is MNHNS and CDR2 is SASEGT in the germline V gene. CDR3 length: 13 residues. V dropped 4 bases and J dropped 5; count of bases not matched to a gene: 4. The CDR3 coding sequence is TGTGCCAGCAGTGTGGACAGGCGGGAGACCCAGTACTTC. This translates into CASSVDRRETQYF.